The 25 T cell receptor beta chains below all came from one sample that was sequenced in a study of HIV-infected patients and healthy controls. No cell fractionation was done, so the repertoire covers all unsorted peripheral blood T cells. Alpha and beta constant-region primers primed reverse transcription of around 550 ng RNA. Separate chain-specific third strand synthesis with multiplexing indices produced the alpha and beta libraries. In TCRdb, the 5' RACE reads were re-called with MiXCR into one record per CDR3 protein. The sample carries about 15,000 distinct CDR3 sequences, 6.5% to 7.5% recorded once. Sequences were obtained from blood. The receptors come from an adult in good health.

This clonotype was seen many times. The V call is TRBV25-1, the J call TRBJ1-4; TRBD1 aligns across 7 bases. The CDR3 length is 16 residues. The V and J ends lost 6 bases and 5 bases, in that order; junction bases with no gene match: 12. Germline V lookup: CDR1 MGHDK, CDR2 SYGVNS. CDR3 DNA sequence: TGTGCCAGCAGCGCCCTTGGACAGGTCGCAAATGAAAAACTGTTTTTT. It specifies CASSALGQVANEKLFF.

This clonotype was detected many times. V is TRBV6-2 or TRBV6-3 and J is TRBJ1-5; maybe TRBD1 (5 bases). Germline V gene data show CDR1 as MNHEY and CDR2 as SVGEGT. Trimming removed 3 bases at V and 13 bases at J, with 16 bases between. The length of the CDR3 is 13 residues. In nucleotides, the CDR3 is TGTGCCAGCAGTTATGACGGGGGGTCTAGGCAGCATTTT. Its translation is CASSYDGGSRQHF.

This clonotype was detected only a few times. This CDR3 reads CASSMGDVLKNTF. The CDR3 DNA reads TGTGCCAGTAGTATGGGGGACGTCCTAAAGAACACCTTC. The genes are TRBV19 and TRBJ1-2, with D tentatively TRBD1 (5 bases). CDR3 size: 13 residues. V lost 3 bases and J lost 12, with 17 bases in between. Germline assignment: CDR1 LNHDA and CDR2 SQIVND (reference sequence).

This clonotype was detected ten times or more. The CDR3 protein is CSALDIAGAGDTQYF. The CDR3, as DNA: TGCAGTGCTTTAGACATAGCGGGAGCCGGAGATACGCAGTATTTT. The V and J genes are TRBV20-1 and TRBJ2-3; 9 positions match TRBD2. The length of the CDR3 is 15 residues. Germline lookup yields CDR1 DFQATT and CDR2 SNEGSKA (reference sequence). V was pared by 5 bases and J by 5 bases, with 11 bases of the junction left unmatched.

Ten or more counts support this clonotype. The genes are TRBV13 and TRBJ2-2; 8 bases fit TRBD2. The junction had 8 bases not matched to a gene; V was cut back by 6 bases and J by 5 bases. The CDR3 length is 15 residues. Germline CDR1 is PRHDT and CDR2 is FYEKMQ (reference sequence). CDR3 in DNA: TGTGCCAGCAGAGGACTAGCACCGGGGACCGGGGAGCTGTTTTTT. It specifies CASRGLAPGTGELFF.

This clonotype was detected many times. The CDR3 nucleotides read TGTGCCAGTAGCCCACAGGGAGGTTTTGGAGCCAAAAACATTCAGTACTTC. Translated: CASSPQGGFGAKNIQYF. The V gene is TRBV19, the J gene TRBJ2-4, with D tentatively TRBD1 or TRBD2 (6 bases each). The length of the CDR3 is 17 residues. V was shortened by 6 bases and J by 0 bases, with 18 bases between the two germline ends. Germline CDR1 and CDR2: LNHDA and SQIVND (reference sequence). Full variable domain (missing parts from reference TRBV19 and TRBJ2-4): DGGITQSPKYLFRKEGQNVTLSCEQNLNHDAMYWYRQDPGQGLRLIYYSQIVNDFQKGDIAEGYSVSREKKESFPLTVTSAQKNPTAFYLCASSPQGGFGAKNIQYFGAGTRLSVL.

This clonotype was recorded at least ten times. The chain is built from TRBV6-5 and TRBJ1-4; D call uncertain. CDR1 and CDR2 from the germline V gene are MNHEY and SVGAGI. The CDR3 loop spans 15 amino acids. V lost 6 bases and J lost 2, with 13 bases in between. CDR3 nucleotide sequence: TGTGCCAGCAGCAAGGACCCGACCACTAATGAAAAACTGTTTTTT. It encodes CASSKDPTTNEKLFF.

In its sample, this clonotype was seen a few times. The gene calls are TRBV30 and TRBJ2-1; 13 nucleotides match TRBD2. The CDR3 is made up of 16 amino acids. Germline loops: CDR1 GTSNPN, CDR2 SVGIG (reference sequence). V gave up 1 base and J gave up 9 bases; unmatched junction bases: 9. The CDR3 DNA reads TGTGCCTGGAGTGAACTAGCGGGGGGGCGATCAGGTGAGCAGTTCTTC. Protein sequence: CAWSELAGGRSGEQFF.

This clonotype occurred many times. This chain links TRBV20-1 with TRBJ1-1; D uncertain. The CDR3 loop spans 15 amino acids. The germline gives CDR1 DFQATT, CDR2 SNEGSKA (reference sequence). The V end lost 8 bases, the J end lost 0 bases, and 19 bases lay between the germline ends. CDR3 sequence reads: CSPDGRTSMNTEAFF. In DNA, the CDR3 is TGCAGTCCCGATGGACGTACGAGTATGAACACTGAAGCTTTCTTT.

This clonotype was counted many times. The chain couples TRBV19 to TRBJ2-3, with no clear D. The CDR3 totals 11 residues. Trimming took off 2 bases at V and 4 bases at J, with 1 base between the two ends. Germline values: CDR1 LNHDA, CDR2 SQIVND (reference sequence). The CDR3, as DNA: TGTGCCAGTAGTATATCAGATACGCAGTATTTT. This sequence encodes CASSISDTQYF. The entire variable domain, with the rest obtained from reference TRBV19 and TRBJ2-3, is as follows: DGGITQSPKYLFRKEGQNVTLSCEQNLNHDAMYWYRQDPGQGLRLIYYSQIVNDFQKGDIAEGYSVSREKKESFPLTVTSAQKNPTAFYLCASSISDTQYFGPGTRLTVL.

This clonotype was seen ten or more times. In nucleotides, the CDR3 is TGTGCCAGCAGCCCCCTCGAGTCGGATTCACCCCTCCACTTT. This codes for CASSPLESDSPLHF. The rearrangement uses TRBV5-4 and TRBJ1-6, with unresolved D. This CDR3 spans 14 amino acids. V lost 4 bases, J lost 8 bases, and 13 bases lay in between. Germline V CDR1 and CDR2: SGHNT, YYREEE (reference sequence).

The chain has TRBV7-2 and TRBJ2-1; 13 bases line up with TRBD2. Unmatched junction bases numbered 7, after V lost 4 bases and J lost 7 bases. The CDR3 covers 16 residues. The germline CDR1 and CDR2 sequences are SGHTA and FQGNSA. The CDR3 loop reads CASSSRLAGGRNEQFF. In DNA, the CDR3 is TGTGCCAGCAGCTCCCGACTAGCGGGGGGAAGGAATGAGCAGTTCTTC. Supplemented by reference TRBV7-2 and TRBJ2-1, the full variable domain reads GAGVSQSPSNKVTEKGKDVELRCDPISGHTALYWYRQSLGQGLEFLIYFQGNSAPDKSGLPSDRFSAERTGGSVSTLTIQRTQQEDSAVYLCASSSRLAGGRNEQFFGPGTRLTVL.

Many counts were recorded for this clonotype. This rearrangement joins TRBV10-3 to TRBJ2-2; D is possibly TRBD2 (5 bases). The CDR3 has 14 residues. Germline loops: CDR1 ENHRY, CDR2 SYGVKD. The ends were cut back, 3 bases at V and 3 bases at J, with 8 bases in the middle. The CDR3 sequence is CAISDAGDTGELFF. The DNA for the CDR3 is TGTGCCATCAGTGACGCGGGTGACACCGGGGAGCTGTTTTTT.

This clonotype was seen at least ten times. The gene calls are TRBV20-1 and TRBJ1-5, with D unresolved. CDR1 and CDR2 from the germline V gene are DFQATT and SNEGSKA (reference sequence). The CDR3 covers 15 residues. Deletions cut 4 bases from V and 5 bases from J, with 18 bases between. This CDR3 is CSATPQAGGDQPQHF. CDR3 bases: TGCAGTGCTACTCCCCAGGCCGGTGGAGATCAGCCCCAGCATTTT.

This clonotype was recorded many times. The chain carries TRBV7-9 and TRBJ1-2; no reliable D call. V dropped 1 base and J dropped 12 bases, with 9 bases sitting between them. This CDR3 has 11 residues. The germline gives CDR1 SEHNR, CDR2 FQNEAQ (reference sequence). The CDR3, as DNA: TGTGCCAGCAGCTTAGATGCGGATAACACCTTC. It codes for CASSLDADNTF.

This clonotype was seen many times. CDR3: CSVEDLWSSGEQYF. CDR3 in DNA: TGCAGCGTTGAAGATTTATGGAGTTCGGGCGAGCAGTACTTC. The chain is built from TRBV29-1 and TRBJ2-7, with D unresolved. CDR1 is SQVTM, CDR2 ANQGSEA, per germline. The CDR3 is 14 amino acids. Trimming stripped 0 bases from V and 6 bases from J, with 15 bases between.

In this sample, this clonotype is medium-sized. V usage is TRBV7-9 and J usage is TRBJ1-5, with a possible D match to TRBD1 (6 bases). Trimming removed 0 bases from V and 13 bases from J, with 16 bases in between. CDR3 length: 14 residues. Germline CDR1 is SEHNR and CDR2 is FQNEAQ (reference sequence). DNA of the CDR3: TGTGCCAGCAGCTTAGCGGGTGAAACAGGGACTCAGCATTTT. This translates into CASSLAGETGTQHF. The whole variable domain, remainder taken from reference TRBV7-9 and TRBJ1-5, is DTGVSQNPRHKITKRGQNVTFRCDPISEHNRLYWYRQTLGQGPEFLTYFQNEAQLEKSRLLSDRFSAERPKGSFSTLEIQRTEQGDSAMYLCASSLAGETGTQHFGDGTRLSIL.

This clonotype rates as medium-sized. The genes are TRBV28 and TRBJ2-7; no firm D call. This CDR3 spans 15 amino acids. The germline gives CDR1 MDHEN, CDR2 SYDVKM. With 5 bases removed from V and 3 bases from J, the gap between germline ends came to 17 bases. The CDR3 nucleotides read TGTGCCAGCAGTCAAGCCCATCCCGTTAACTACGAGCAGTACTTC. This translates into CASSQAHPVNYEQYF.

Of note for this clonotype: A much larger clone is a single base away; this may be a read error. The chain recombines TRBV7-8 with TRBJ2-5; TRBD2 matches 9 bases. In germline, CDR1 is SGHVS, CDR2 FQNEAQ. The CDR3 totals 14 residues. The CDR3 region is CAGSPLGREGTQYF. The CDR3 DNA is TGTGCCGGCAGCCCTCTGGGGCGGGAGGGGACCCAGTACTTC.

By its share, this clonotype is medium-sized. The V and J genes are TRBV5-6 and TRBJ1-5; D remains ambiguous. V lost 2 bases, J lost 6 bases, and 6 bases lay in between. Germline CDR1 is SGHDT and CDR2 is YYEEEE. The CDR3 sequence is 12 residues long. CDR3 bases: TGTGCCAGCAGCTTTGGCGCTCAGCCCCAGCATTTT. Its translation is CASSFGAQPQHF.

The table lists this clonotype with many counts. The chain combines TRBV6-2 or TRBV6-3 with TRBJ1-1; D is possibly TRBD1 (6 bases). This CDR3 region has 14 residues. Germline V gives CDR1 MNHEY, CDR2 SVGEGT. Deletions cut 6 bases from V and 0 bases from J, with 11 bases between. CDR3 loop: CASRERQVNTEAFF. The CDR3 DNA is TGTGCCAGCAGGGAACGACAGGTGAACACTGAAGCTTTCTTT.

This clonotype has at least ten counts. The V gene is TRBV24-1, the J gene TRBJ2-3; 7 nucleotides line up with TRBD2. CDR3 length: 15 residues. CDR1 and CDR2 from the germline V gene are KGHDR and SFDVKD. V lost 3 bases to trimming and J lost 1 base; unmatched junction nucleotides: 3. Written as DNA, the CDR3 is TGTGCCACCAGTGATGATAGCGGGCGCACAGATACGCAGTATTTT. It translates to CATSDDSGRTDTQYF.

In this sample, this clonotype turned up many times. The V call is TRBV20-1, the J call TRBJ1-5; weak D call: TRBD1 (5 bases). CDR3 length: 16 amino acids. The V end lost 1 base, the J end lost 4 bases, and 17 bases lay between the germline ends. The germline V gene encodes CDR1 DFQATT and CDR2 SNEGSKA (reference sequence). The CDR3 DNA reads TGCAGTGCTAGAGCCCGGGGGGAAGACAGAAATCAGCCCCAGCATTTT. It specifies CSARARGEDRNQPQHF.

This clonotype has a count of ten or more. The V and J genes are TRBV4-3 and TRBJ2-1, with 7 bases fitting TRBD2. This CDR3 has 17 residues. V shed 0 bases and J 3 bases; nucleotides not matched to a gene: 8. Germline loops: CDR1 LGHNA, CDR2 YSLEER. The CDR3 region has the DNA TGCGCCAGCAGCCAAGAAGGCCACCGGGGGGACTACAATGAGCAGTTCTTC. This codes for CASSQEGHRGDYNEQFF.

This clonotype was detected only a few times. This chain uses TRBV5-1 with TRBJ1-1, with TRBD1 matching 7 bases. The CDR3 totals 14 residues. Germline CDR1 is SGHRS and CDR2 is YFSETQ. V shed 0 bases and J 8 bases; nucleotides not matched to a gene: 7. The CDR3 sequence: CASSLGTGTVEAFF. CDR3 nucleotides: TGCGCCAGCAGCTTGGGAACCGGGACAGTCGAAGCTTTCTTT.